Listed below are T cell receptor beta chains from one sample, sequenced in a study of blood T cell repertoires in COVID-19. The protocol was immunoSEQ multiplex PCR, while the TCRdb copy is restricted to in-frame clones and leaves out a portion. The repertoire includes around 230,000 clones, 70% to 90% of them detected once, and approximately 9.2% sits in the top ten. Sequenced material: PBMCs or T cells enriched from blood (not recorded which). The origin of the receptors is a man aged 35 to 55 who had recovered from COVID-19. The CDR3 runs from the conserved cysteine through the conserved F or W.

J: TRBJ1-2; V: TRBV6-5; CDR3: CASSQEQGSYGYTF
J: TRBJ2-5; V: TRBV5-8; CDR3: CASSRNKGTVNVETQYF
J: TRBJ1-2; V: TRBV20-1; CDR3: CSARRDYGYTF
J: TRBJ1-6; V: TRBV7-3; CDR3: CASSLSGRGGNSPLHF
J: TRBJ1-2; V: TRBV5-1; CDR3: CASSLSRERDGYTF
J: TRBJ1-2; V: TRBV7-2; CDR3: CASSLEGLGRGYTF
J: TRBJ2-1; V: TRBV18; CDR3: CASSLMGPKGGEQFF
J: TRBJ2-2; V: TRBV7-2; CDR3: CASRATGGLPGELFF
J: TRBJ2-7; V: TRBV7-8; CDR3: CASSLAGDIVYEQYF
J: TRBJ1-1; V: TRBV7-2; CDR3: CASSLGAGANTEAFF
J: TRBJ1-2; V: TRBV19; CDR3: CASMADRGSVWGYTF
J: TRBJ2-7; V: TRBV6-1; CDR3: CASSAVGTGGASRSYEQYF
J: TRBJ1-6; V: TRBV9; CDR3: CASSVEATPRDNSPLHF
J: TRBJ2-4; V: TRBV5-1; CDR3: CASSFGFFQYF
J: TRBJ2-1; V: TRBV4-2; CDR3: CASSLRPGGDNEQFF
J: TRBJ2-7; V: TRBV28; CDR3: CASSSFLAGGPYEQYF
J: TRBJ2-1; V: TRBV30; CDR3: CACTRGFYNEQFF
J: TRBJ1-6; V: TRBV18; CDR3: CASSPDRENSPLHF
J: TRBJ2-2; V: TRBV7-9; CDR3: CASSRTGDWGGELFF
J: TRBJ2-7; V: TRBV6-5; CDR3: CASRPGLAYEQYF
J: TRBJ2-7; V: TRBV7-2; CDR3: CASSRALAGVGQYF
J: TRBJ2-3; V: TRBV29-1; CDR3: CSVPHLAKDTQYF
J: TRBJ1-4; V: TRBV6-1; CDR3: CASSGARESLDEKLFF
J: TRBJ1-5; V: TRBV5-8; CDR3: CATNRFDQPQHF
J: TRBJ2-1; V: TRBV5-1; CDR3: CASSFFGQGAQNEQFF
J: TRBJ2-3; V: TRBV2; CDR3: CASSGLLSTDTQYF
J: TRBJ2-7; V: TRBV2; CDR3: CASQGGRTYEQYF
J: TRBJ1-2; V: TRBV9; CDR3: CASSVGLGARGYTF
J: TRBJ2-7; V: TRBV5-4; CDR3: CASSVRDEQYF
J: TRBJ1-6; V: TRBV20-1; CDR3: CSASVPGANNSPLHF
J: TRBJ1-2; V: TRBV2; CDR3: CASSWDTLRDYGYTF
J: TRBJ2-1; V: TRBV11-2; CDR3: CASSPSYEQFF
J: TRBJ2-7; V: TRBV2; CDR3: CATEGVGSYEQYF
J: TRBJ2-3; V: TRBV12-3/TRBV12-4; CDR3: CASSLEGGRAQYF
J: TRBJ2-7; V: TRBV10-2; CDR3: CASSVKEGGEQYF
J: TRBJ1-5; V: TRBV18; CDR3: CASSPPQGQPQHF
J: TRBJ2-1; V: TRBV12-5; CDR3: CASGLVLGPYNEQFF
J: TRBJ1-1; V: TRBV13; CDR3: CASSFGTGSEAFF
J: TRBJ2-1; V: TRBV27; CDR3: CASNPGLAGAYEQFF
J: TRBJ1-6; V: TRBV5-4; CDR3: CASSLRQGARGSPLHF
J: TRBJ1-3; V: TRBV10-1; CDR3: CASSYGTGPSGNTIYF
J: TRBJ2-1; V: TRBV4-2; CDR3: CASSRVLGGGSYNEQFF
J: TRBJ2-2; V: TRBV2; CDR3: CASRDYQATGELFF
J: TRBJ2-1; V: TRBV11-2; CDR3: CASSLSLGSGEQFF